This T cell receptor beta chain was recovered during a study of metastatic and nonmetastatic thyroid tumors. Thyroid surgery was preceded by no treatment in any patient. In the authors' methods: Clinicopathological groups differed in CDR3, with these differences serving to build a distant-metastasis classifier for papillary thyroid cancer. TCRdb recomputed clones from the PCR reads via MiXCR. These V and J calls rely on TCRdb rather than the paper's analysis. The sample includes 3,000 to 4,000 clones, approximately 40% of them seen just once. The TCR sequence derives from a female donor with papillary thyroid cancer or a benign thyroid nodule (not recorded which). Some clones in this sample may be carry-over from other donors' samples. What was sequenced was tumor tissue.

CDR3 nucleotide sequence: TGTGCCAGCAGCTTAGCGACAGGCGGCACCGGGGAGCTGTTTTTT. As protein: CASSLATGGTGELFF. The chain is built from TRBV7-6 and TRBJ2-2; tentatively, D is TRBD1 (6 bases). CDR1 and CDR2 from the germline V gene are SGHVS and FNYEAQ. This CDR3 is built from 15 residues. The V gene lost 0 bases and the J gene lost 4 bases, with 9 bases spanning the gap.